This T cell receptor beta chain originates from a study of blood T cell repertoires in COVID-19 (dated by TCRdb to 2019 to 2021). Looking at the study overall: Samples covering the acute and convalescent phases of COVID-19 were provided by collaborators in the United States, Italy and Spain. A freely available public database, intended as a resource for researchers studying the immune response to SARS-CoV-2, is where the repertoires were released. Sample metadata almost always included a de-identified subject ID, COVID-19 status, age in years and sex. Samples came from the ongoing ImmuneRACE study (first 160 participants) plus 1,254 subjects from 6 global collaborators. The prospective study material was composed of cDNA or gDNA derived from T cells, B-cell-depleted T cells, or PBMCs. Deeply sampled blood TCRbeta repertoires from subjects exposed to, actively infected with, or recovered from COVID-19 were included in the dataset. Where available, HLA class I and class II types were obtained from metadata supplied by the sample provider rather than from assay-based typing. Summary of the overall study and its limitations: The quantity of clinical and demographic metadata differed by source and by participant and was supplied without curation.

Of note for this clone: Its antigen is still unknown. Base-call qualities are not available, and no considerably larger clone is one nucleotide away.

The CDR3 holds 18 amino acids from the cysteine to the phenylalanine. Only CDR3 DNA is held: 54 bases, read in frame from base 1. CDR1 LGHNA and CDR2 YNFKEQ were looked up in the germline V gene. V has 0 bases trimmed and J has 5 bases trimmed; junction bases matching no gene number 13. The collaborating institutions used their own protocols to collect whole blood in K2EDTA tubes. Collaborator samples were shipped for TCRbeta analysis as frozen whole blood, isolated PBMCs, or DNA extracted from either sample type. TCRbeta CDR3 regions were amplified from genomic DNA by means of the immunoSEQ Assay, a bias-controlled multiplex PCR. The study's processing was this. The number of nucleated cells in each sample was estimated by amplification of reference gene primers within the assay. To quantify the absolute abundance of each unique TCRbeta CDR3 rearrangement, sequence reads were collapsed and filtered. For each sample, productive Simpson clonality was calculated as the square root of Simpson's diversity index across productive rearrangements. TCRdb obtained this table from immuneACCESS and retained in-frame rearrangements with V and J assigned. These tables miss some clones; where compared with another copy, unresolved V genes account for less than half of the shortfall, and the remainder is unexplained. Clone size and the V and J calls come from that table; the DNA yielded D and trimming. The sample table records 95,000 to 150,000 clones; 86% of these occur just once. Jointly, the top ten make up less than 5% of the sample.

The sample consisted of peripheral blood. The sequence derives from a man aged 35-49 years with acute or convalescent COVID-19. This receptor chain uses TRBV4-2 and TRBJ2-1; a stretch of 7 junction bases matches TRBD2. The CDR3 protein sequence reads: CASSQDTGGGEGHNEQFF. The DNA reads TGTGCCAGCAGCCAAGATACGGGTGGGGGGGAAGGACACAATGAGCAGTTCTTC.